The present T cell receptor (beta chain) was sequenced within a study of CD8 T cells in ankylosing spondylitis. Broader study findings: Seemingly distinctive of ankylosing spondylitis blood was a TCR beta motif formed by eight highly homologous variants. Disease-linked clones bore a CD8+ phenotype, appearing relatively rarely in peripheral blood. In ankylosing spondylitis patients, matched synovial fluid reportedly showed significant enrichment of disease-linked clones.

Each TCR beta library was made by quantitative 5'-RACE that incorporated molecular barcodes. Using its own MiXCR run on the 5' RACE reads, TCRdb lists one record per CDR3 protein. The table records around 230,000 distinct CDR3 sequences, approximately 9% of them present only once. This clonotype was counted a few times. Antigen specificity is unknown. The CDR3 covers 13 residues. V lost 6 bases, J lost 7 bases, and 5 bases stayed unmatched. Germline V CDR1 and CDR2: ENHRY, SYGVKD. The sequencing sample was made of blood, either unsorted or a sorted T cell fraction (not recorded which). The clonotype was recovered from a male donor with ankylosing spondylitis or in good health (not recorded which). The chain carries TRBV10-3 and TRBJ2-1; 8 nucleotides align to TRBD2. The CDR3, as DNA: TGTGCCATCAGCGCGGGAGGCAAGAATGAGCAGTTCTTC. Translated, it gives CAISAGGKNEQFF.